The 21 T cell receptor beta chains reported below all come from one sample, sequenced in a study of blood T cell repertoires in COVID-19. The data were produced by immunoSEQ multiplex PCR, yet TCRdb's version contains in-frame clones alone and is incomplete. The sample includes more than 350,000 clones, nearly 90% seen only once; the top ten take approximately 1.5%. The material sequenced was PBMCs or T cells enriched from blood (not recorded which). Receptors originate from a woman aged 18-30 years who had been exposed to COVID-19.

This chain connects TRBV12-3 or TRBV12-4 to TRBJ2-1, with a possible D match to TRBD1 (6 bases). The CDR3 totals 12 residues. Between the trimmed V and J ends, which lost 2 bases and 15 bases, there was a span of 14 bases. The CDR3 DNA reads TGTGCCAGCAGTTTAAGGGACATTCGACCGTTCTTC. Translating gives CASSLRDIRPFF.

This chain joins TRBV28 and TRBJ2-7; 11 bases line up with TRBD2. This CDR3 spans 15 amino acids. Looked up from germline, CDR1 is MDHEN and CDR2 is SYDVKM. Trimming cost V 8 bases and J 0 bases; bases outside gene matches: 6. CDR3 sequence (DNA): TGTGCCAGCTTTCCCCTAGCGGGAGGCTCCTACGAGCAGTACTTC. Its protein product is CASFPLAGGSYEQYF.

This chain uses TRBV19 with TRBJ2-5; a possible D gene is TRBD2 (6 bases). The CDR3 has 16 amino acids. Germline V CDR1 and CDR2: LNHDA, SQIVND (reference sequence). V was shortened by 6 bases and J by 2 bases, with 19 bases between the two germline ends. CDR3 in amino acids: CASRASVPRPQETQYF. The CDR3 nucleotides are TGTGCCAGTAGGGCTAGCGTACCGCGACCTCAAGAGACCCAGTACTTC.

The chain joins TRBV5-8 to TRBJ2-1; 16 bases fit TRBD2. The length of the CDR3 is 18 residues. In germline, CDR1 is SGHTS, CDR2 YDEGEE. The V and J ends lost 4 bases and 4 bases, in that order; junction bases with no gene match: 8. CDR3 bases: TGTGCCAGCAGCCCCGGGGGACTAGCGGGAGGGCCTTACAATGAGCAGTTCTTC. This translates into CASSPGGLAGGPYNEQFF.

V usage is TRBV25-1 and J usage is TRBJ2-7; D unclear. CDR1 and CDR2 from the germline V gene are MGHDK and SYGVNS. The V end was cut by 0 bases, the J end by 0 bases, with 3 bases between. This CDR3 has 13 amino acids. The CDR3 loop is CASSEYGSYEQYF. CDR3 DNA: TGTGCCAGCAGTGAATACGGCTCCTACGAGCAGTACTTC.

The rearrangement joins TRBV5-1 to TRBJ1-1; 11 nucleotides line up with TRBD1. This CDR3 contains 21 residues. Germline CDR1 SGHRS, CDR2 YFSETQ. The V segment lost 6 bases and the J segment 0 bases; nucleotides outside the gene matches: 22. CDR3: CASTYNGQGASNTEMNTEAFF. Here the CDR3 DNA reads TGCGCCAGCACATACAACGGACAGGGGGCGAGTAATACCGAGATGAACACTGAAGCTTTCTTT.

The gene calls are TRBV6-5 and TRBJ1-3; possible D gene TRBD1, 5 bases. Germline lookup yields CDR1 MNHEY and CDR2 SVGAGI. CDR3 size: 15 residues. With 10 bases removed from V and 1 base from J, the gap between germline ends came to 17 bases. CDR3 coding DNA: TGTGCCACTGGTCAGGGAGGTGGTTCTGGAAACACCATATATTTT. It yields the protein CATGQGGGSGNTIYF.

V and J are TRBV7-2 and TRBJ2-3; no definite D call. V lost 1 base and J 4 bases, leaving 6 bases between the germline ends. CDR1 and CDR2 (germline): SGHTA, FQGNSA. This CDR3 is 13 amino acids long. CDR3 sequence reads: CASSLVTSDTQYF. Here the CDR3 DNA reads TGTGCCAGCAGCTTAGTAACTTCAGATACGCAGTATTTT.

This clone appeared once. CDR3 amino acids: CASSIGSRGHYGYTF. CDR3 sequence (DNA): TGTGCCAGTAGTATAGGCTCGCGGGGTCACTATGGCTACACCTTC. The J gene is TRBJ1-2, the V gene TRBV19, with D unclear. Germline V lookup: CDR1 LNHDA, CDR2 SQIVND (reference sequence). Trimming shortened V by 1 base and J by 3 bases, and 12 bases separated the two germline ends. CDR3 length: 15 amino acids.

The CDR3 region has the DNA TGCGCCAGCAGTGACGGGACTAGAGGATTTTTAGGGGAGCAGTACTTC. Amino acid sequence: CASSDGTRGFLGEQYF. This chain links TRBV10-2 with TRBJ2-7, with TRBD2 matching over 8 bases. The CDR3 has 16 amino acids. Germline V gene data show CDR1 as WSHSY and CDR2 as SAAADI. With 3 bases clipped from V and 7 bases from J, the junction kept 14 bases outside the gene matches.

This clone turned up a few times. This sequence joins TRBV5-4 and TRBJ2-1, with TRBD1 matching over 9 bases. The ends lost 3 bases at V and 9 bases at J; junction bases unmatched: 13. The V gene's germline CDR1 is SGHNT and CDR2 YYREEE (reference sequence). The CDR3 consists of 16 residues. The CDR3 DNA follows: TGTGCCAGCAGCTACCGGACAGGGGACTTTTACGGTGAGCAGTTCTTC. This encodes CASSYRTGDFYGEQFF.

V and J are TRBV7-2 and TRBJ2-3; TRBD1 matches 10 bases. This CDR3 has 16 amino acids. Unmatched junction bases numbered 7, after V lost 3 bases and J lost 4 bases. CDR1 and CDR2 from the germline V gene are SGHTA and FQGNSA. CDR3 sequence (DNA): TGTGCCAGCAGCTTTGGACAGGGGGATTTGGCAGATACGCAGTATTTT. Translated, it gives CASSFGQGDLADTQYF.

With regard to this clone: Different DNA sequences within this sample yield the same CDR3. The V and J genes are TRBV12-3 or TRBV12-4 and TRBJ1-2, with TRBD1 identical over 12 bases. This CDR3 has 13 amino acids. Trimming took 6 bases from V and 8 from J; bases not matched to a gene: 4. CDR3 protein: CASSLGQGAGYTF. The CDR3 DNA follows: TGTGCCAGCAGCCTGGGACAGGGGGCGGGCTACACCTTC.

The V gene is TRBV28, the J gene TRBJ1-6; D gene ambiguous. Trimming stripped 7 bases from V and 7 bases from J, with 11 bases between. Germline loops: CDR1 MDHEN, CDR2 SYDVKM. This CDR3 has 13 amino acids. The CDR3 DNA is TGTGCCAGCAAGGAGGCAGTAAATTCACCCCTCCACTTT. Translating gives CASKEAVNSPLHF.

This clone appeared a few times. The chain has TRBV6-5 and TRBJ1-5; 10 bases line up with TRBD1. The CDR3 has 14 residues. V lost 8 bases to trimming and J lost 6 bases; unmatched junction nucleotides: 7. Germline loops: CDR1 MNHEY, CDR2 SVGAGI. Written as DNA, the CDR3 is TGTGCCAGCTCGACAGGGGGCTCAATTCAGCCCCAGCATTTT. Protein product: CASSTGGSIQPQHF.

DNA for the CDR3: TGTGCCAGCAGTGATAAGGGGGACTATGGCTACACCTTC. It codes for CASSDKGDYGYTF. The V and J genes are TRBV2 and TRBJ1-2; perhaps TRBD1 as D (6 bases). Trimming removed 3 bases from V and 3 bases from J, with 8 bases in between. This CDR3 has 13 residues. Germline assignment: CDR1 SNHLY and CDR2 FYNNEI.

CDR3 DNA sequence: TGTGCCAGCAGCCCTAATATCAGGGTTGAGCAGTTCTTC. Protein: CASSPNIRVEQFF. The chain carries TRBV9 and TRBJ2-1, with D possibly TRBD1 on 5 matching bases. The ends were cut back, 4 bases at V and 9 bases at J, with 14 bases in the middle. Germline CDR1 reads SGDLS; CDR2 reads YYNGEE. This CDR3 has 13 amino acids.

This clone was recorded once. The chain recombines TRBV5-4 with TRBJ2-7, with D perhaps TRBD1 (6 bases). Germline V gene sequence: CDR1 SGHNT, CDR2 YYREEE (reference sequence). The CDR3 is made up of 14 amino acids. Trimming left V 4 bases short and J 5 bases short, with 16 bases between. CDR3 DNA sequence: TGTGCCAGCAGCGAAACAGGGTCGGGAAACGAGCAGTACTTC. Its protein product is CASSETGSGNEQYF.

The genes are TRBV19 and TRBJ1-1, with D unclear. The CDR3 has 15 amino acids. With 3 bases removed from V and 0 bases from J, the gap between germline ends came to 11 bases. CDR1 LNHDA and CDR2 SQIVND come from the germline V gene (reference sequence). The DNA for the CDR3 is TGTGCCAGTAGTATCTACCAGGAAATGAACACTGAAGCTTTCTTT. This sequence encodes CASSIYQEMNTEAFF.

The chain joins TRBV5-1 to TRBJ2-6; D remains unclear. The CDR3 has 15 residues. Per the germline V gene, CDR1 is SGHRS and CDR2 is YFSETQ. V lost 0 bases and J 0 bases, leaving 4 bases between the germline ends. The CDR3 region has the DNA TGCGCCAGCAGCTTGGCCAGCTCTGGGGCCAACGTCCTGACTTTC. Residues: CASSLASSGANVLTF.

This clone occurred a few times. The J gene is TRBJ2-5, the V gene TRBV7-9, with TRBD2 matching 10 bases. V lost 3 bases to trimming and J lost 5 bases; unmatched junction nucleotides: 3. This CDR3 spans 14 amino acids. Germline V CDR1 and CDR2: SEHNR, FQNEAQ (reference sequence). The CDR3: CASSLSGGAETQYF. CDR3 coding DNA: TGTGCCAGCAGCTTGAGCGGGGGGGCGGAGACCCAGTACTTC. Filled out from reference TRBV7-9 and TRBJ2-5, the complete variable domain reads DTGVSQNPRHKITKRGQNVTFRCDPISEHNRLYWYRQTLGQGPEFLTYFQNEAQLEKSRLLSDRFSAERPKGSFSTLEIQRTEQGDSAMYLCASSLSGGAETQYFGPGTRLLVL.